This T cell receptor (beta chain) comes out of a study of blood T cell repertoires in COVID-19. Authors' data handling: Amplification with reference gene primers provided the estimates of nucleated cell counts. The assay was immunoSEQ multiplex PCR, and TCRdb's table has in-frame clones only and misses some. Clonal size and the V and J genes are those of that table, whereas D and trimming came from the DNA. The data contain about 270,000 clones, about 88% of them seen just once; the ten biggest clones take up 3%. Germline V gene lookup returns CDR1 SEHNR and CDR2 FQNEAQ (reference sequence). This CDR3 is 16 amino acids long. After removal of 1 base from V and 3 bases from J, the junction contained 6 bases not matched to a gene. Two negative PCRs, clearance, or symptom resolution characterized the recovered Cohort 3 donors.

This clonotype was obtained from a woman aged 45-65 years who had recovered from COVID-19. V usage is TRBV7-9 and J usage is TRBJ2-3; the match to TRBD2 covers 8 bases. The sample was PBMCs or T cells enriched from blood (not recorded which). In DNA, the CDR3 is TGTGCCAGCAGCTTAGGAGCGGGAGTTAGGACAGATACGCAGTATTTT. This gives the protein CASSLGAGVRTDTQYF.